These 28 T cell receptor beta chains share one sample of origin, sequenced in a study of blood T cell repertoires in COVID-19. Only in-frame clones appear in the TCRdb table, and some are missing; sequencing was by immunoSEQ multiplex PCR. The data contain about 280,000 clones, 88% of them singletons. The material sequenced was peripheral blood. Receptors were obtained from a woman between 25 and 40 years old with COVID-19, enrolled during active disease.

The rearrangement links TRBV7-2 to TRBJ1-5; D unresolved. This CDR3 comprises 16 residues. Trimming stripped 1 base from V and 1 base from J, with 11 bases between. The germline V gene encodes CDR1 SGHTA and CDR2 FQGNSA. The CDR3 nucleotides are TGTGCCAGCAGCTTAGTAGGCGGGAGAAGCAATCAGCCCCAGCATTTT. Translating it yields CASSLVGGRSNQPQHF. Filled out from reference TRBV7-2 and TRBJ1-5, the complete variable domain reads GAGVSQSPSNKVTEKGKDVELRCDPISGHTALYWYRQSLGQGLEFLIYFQGNSAPDKSGLPSDRFSAERTGGSVSTLTIQRTQQEDSAVYLCASSLVGGRSNQPQHFGDGTRLSIL.

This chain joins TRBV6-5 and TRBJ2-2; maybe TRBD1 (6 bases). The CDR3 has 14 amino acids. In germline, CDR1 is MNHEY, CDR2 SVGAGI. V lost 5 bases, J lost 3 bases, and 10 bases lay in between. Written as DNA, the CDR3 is TGTGCCAGCAGTCCCCAGGGGTACACCGGGGAGCTGTTTTTT. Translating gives CASSPQGYTGELFF.

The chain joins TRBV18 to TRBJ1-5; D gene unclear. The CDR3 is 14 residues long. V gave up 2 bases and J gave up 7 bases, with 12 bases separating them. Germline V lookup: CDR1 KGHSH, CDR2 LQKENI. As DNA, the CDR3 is TGTGCCAGCTCACCAAGCGGGCTGGGGCAGCCCCAGCATTTT. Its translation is CASSPSGLGQPQHF.

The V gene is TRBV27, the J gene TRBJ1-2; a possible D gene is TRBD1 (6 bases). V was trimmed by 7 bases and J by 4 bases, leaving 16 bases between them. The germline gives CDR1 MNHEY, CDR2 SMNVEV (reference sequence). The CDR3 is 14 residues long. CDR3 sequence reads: CASTPDAGAYGYTF. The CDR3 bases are TGTGCCAGCACCCCAGACGCAGGGGCCTATGGCTACACCTTC.

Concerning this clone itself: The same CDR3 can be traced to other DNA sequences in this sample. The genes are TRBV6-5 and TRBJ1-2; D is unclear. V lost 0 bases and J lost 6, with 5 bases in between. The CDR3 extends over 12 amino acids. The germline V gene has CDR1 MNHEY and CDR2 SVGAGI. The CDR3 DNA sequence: TGTGCCAGCAGTTACTCAGGAGATGGCTACACCTTC. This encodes CASSYSGDGYTF.

The CDR3 sequence is CASYRPGGAYGYTF. The CDR3 DNA reads TGCGCCAGCTATAGACCAGGGGGCGCCTATGGCTACACCTTC. The rearrangement joins TRBV5-1 to TRBJ1-2, with 8 nucleotides matching TRBD1. This CDR3 spans 14 amino acids. The germline V gene encodes CDR1 SGHRS and CDR2 YFSETQ. V lost 7 bases, J lost 4 bases, and 9 bases stayed unmatched.

In nucleotides, the CDR3 is TGTGCCACCAATTCCAGTGATAACTACAATGAGCAGTTCTTC. Encoded protein: CATNSSDNYNEQFF. This chain joins TRBV24-1 and TRBJ2-1, with D hard to call. CDR1 and CDR2 (germline): KGHDR, SFDVKD. V was trimmed by 8 bases and J by 3 bases, leaving 13 bases between them. CDR3 length: 14 amino acids.

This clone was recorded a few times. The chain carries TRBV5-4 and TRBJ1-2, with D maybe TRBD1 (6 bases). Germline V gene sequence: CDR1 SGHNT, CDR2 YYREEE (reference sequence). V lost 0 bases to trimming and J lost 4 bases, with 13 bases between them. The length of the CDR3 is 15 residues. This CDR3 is CASSLGTGSAYGYTF. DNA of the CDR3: TGTGCCAGCAGCTTGGGCACAGGGAGCGCCTATGGCTACACCTTC.

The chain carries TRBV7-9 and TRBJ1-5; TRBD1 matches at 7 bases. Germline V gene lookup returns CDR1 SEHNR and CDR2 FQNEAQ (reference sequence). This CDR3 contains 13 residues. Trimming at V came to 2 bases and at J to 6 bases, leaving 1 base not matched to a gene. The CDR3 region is CASSLSGGQPQHF. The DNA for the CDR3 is TGTGCCAGCAGCTTATCAGGGGGTCAGCCCCAGCATTTT.

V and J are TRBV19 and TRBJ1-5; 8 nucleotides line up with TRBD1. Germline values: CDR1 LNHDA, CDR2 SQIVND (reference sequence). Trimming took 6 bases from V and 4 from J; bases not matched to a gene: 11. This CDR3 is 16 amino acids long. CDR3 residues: CASRKGRTGLNQPQHF. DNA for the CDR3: TGTGCCAGTAGGAAGGGTAGGACAGGGCTAAATCAGCCCCAGCATTTT.

The CDR3 DNA reads as TGTGCCAGCAGCGACAGAGACAGGGGCAAAAACATTCAGTACTTC. Encoded protein: CASSDRDRGKNIQYF. The V call is TRBV11-2, the J call TRBJ2-4, with TRBD1 matching 8 bases. The CDR3 has 15 residues. The V segment lost 5 bases and the J segment 3 bases; nucleotides outside the gene matches: 6. The germline gives CDR1 SGHAT, CDR2 FQNNGV.

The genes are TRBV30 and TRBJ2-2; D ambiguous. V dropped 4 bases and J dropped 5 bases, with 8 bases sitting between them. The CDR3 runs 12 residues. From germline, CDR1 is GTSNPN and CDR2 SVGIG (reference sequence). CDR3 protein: CAWTTETGELFF. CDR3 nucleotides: TGTGCCTGGACCACTGAGACCGGGGAGCTGTTTTTT.

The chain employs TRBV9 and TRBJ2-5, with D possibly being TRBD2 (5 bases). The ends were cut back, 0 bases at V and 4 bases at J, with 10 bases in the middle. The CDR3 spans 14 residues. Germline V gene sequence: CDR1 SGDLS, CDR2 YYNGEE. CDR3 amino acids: CASSVGPGGETQYF. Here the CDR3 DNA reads TGTGCCAGCAGCGTAGGGCCAGGAGGAGAGACCCAGTACTTC.

Here the CDR3 DNA reads TGTGCCACCAGCAGCTTAGGACAGGGGTCGAATCAGCCCCAGCATTTT. It yields the protein CATSSLGQGSNQPQHF. J is TRBJ1-5 and V is TRBV15; TRBD1 agrees at 9 bases. The trim removed 3 bases at V and 4 bases at J, leaving 7 bases unmatched. The germline CDR1 and CDR2 sequences are LNHNV and YYDKDF (reference sequence). There are 16 residues in the CDR3.

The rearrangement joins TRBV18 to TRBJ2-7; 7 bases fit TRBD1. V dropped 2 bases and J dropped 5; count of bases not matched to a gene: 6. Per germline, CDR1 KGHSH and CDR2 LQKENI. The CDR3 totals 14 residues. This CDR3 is CASSPSWDSHEQYF. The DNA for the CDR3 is TGTGCCAGCTCACCATCCTGGGACAGCCACGAGCAGTACTTC.

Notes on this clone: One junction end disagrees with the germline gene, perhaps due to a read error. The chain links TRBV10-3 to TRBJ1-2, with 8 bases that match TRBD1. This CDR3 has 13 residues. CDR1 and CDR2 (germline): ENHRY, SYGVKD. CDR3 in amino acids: CAISLSGGYDYTF. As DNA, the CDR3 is TGTGCCATCAGTCTATCAGGGGGCTATGACTACACCTTC.

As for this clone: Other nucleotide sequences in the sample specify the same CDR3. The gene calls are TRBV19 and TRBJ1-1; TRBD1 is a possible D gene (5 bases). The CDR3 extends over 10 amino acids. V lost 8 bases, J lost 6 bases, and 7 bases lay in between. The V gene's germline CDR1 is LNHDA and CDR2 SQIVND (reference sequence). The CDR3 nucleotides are TGTGCCAGTGGAGGGGCTGAAGCTTTCTTT. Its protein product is CASGGAEAFF.

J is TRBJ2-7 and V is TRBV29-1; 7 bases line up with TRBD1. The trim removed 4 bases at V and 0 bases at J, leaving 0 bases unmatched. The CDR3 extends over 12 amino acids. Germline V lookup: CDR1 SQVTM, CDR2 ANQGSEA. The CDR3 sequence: CSVGDSSYEQYF. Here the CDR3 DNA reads TGCAGCGTTGGGGACAGCTCCTACGAGCAGTACTTC.

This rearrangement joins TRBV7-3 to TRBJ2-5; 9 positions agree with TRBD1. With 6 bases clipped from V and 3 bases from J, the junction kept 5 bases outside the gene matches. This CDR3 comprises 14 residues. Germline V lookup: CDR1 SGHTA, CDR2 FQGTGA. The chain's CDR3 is CASSLTGGEETQYF. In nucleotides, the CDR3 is TGTGCCAGCAGTCTCACAGGGGGCGAAGAGACCCAGTACTTC.

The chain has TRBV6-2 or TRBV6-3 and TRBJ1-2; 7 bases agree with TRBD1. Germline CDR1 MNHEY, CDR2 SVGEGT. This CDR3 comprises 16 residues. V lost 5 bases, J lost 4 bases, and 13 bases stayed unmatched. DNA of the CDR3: TGTGCCAGCAGTCACCTAGACAGGGCGTCCGGCTATGGCTACACCTTC. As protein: CASSHLDRASGYGYTF.

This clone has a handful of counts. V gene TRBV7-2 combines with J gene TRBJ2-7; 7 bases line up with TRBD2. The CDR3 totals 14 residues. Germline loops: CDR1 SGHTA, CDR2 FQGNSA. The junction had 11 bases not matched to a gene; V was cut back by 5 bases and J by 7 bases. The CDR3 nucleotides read TGTGCCAGCAGCGTGGACTTATGGGAGGGAGAGCAGTACTTC. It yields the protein CASSVDLWEGEQYF.

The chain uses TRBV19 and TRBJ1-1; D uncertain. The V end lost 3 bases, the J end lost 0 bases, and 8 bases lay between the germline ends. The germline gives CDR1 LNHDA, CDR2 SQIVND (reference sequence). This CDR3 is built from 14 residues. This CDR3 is CASSIQHMNTEAFF. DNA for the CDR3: TGTGCCAGTAGTATTCAACATATGAACACTGAAGCTTTCTTT.

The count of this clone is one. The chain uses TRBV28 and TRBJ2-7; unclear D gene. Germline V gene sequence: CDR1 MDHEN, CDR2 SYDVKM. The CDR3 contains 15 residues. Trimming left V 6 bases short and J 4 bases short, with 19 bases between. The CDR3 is CASSPPTGLGYEQYF. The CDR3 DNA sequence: TGTGCCAGCAGCCCCCCTACGGGTCTCGGGTACGAGCAGTACTTC.

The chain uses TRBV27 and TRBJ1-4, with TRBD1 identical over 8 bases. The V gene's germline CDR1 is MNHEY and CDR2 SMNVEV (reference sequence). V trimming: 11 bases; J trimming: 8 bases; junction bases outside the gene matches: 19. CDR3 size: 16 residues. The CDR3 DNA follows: TGTGCCTCCAGTACCCTCGGGACAGGTGGAGTGGAAAAACTGTTTTTT. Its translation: CASSTLGTGGVEKLFF.

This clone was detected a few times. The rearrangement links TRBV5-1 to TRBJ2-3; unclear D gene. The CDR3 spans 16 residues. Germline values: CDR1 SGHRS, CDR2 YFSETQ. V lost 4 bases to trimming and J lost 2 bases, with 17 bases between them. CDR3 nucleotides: TGCGCCAGCAGCCCGCGCCCGCTAGAGGTCACAGATACGCAGTATTTT. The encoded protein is CASSPRPLEVTDTQYF.

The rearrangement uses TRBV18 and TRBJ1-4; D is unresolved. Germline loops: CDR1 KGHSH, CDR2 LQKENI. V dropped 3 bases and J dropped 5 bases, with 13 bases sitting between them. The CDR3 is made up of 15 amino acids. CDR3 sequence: CASSPLREANEKLFF. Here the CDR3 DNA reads TGTGCCAGCTCACCCCTTAGGGAGGCCAATGAAAAACTGTTTTTT.

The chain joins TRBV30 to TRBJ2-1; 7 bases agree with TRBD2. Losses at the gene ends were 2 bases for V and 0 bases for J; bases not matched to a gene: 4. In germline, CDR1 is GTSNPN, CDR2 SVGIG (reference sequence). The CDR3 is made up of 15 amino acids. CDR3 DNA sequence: TGTGCCTGGAGTCCGAAGCGGGGCTCCTACAATGAGCAGTTCTTC. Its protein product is CAWSPKRGSYNEQFF. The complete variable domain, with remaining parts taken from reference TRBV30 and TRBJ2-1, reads SQTIHQWPATLVQPVGSPLSLECTVEGTSNPNLYWYRQAAGRGLQLLFYSVGIGQISSEVPQNLSASRPQDRQFILSSKKLLLSDSGFYLCAWSPKRGSYNEQFFGPGTRLTVL.

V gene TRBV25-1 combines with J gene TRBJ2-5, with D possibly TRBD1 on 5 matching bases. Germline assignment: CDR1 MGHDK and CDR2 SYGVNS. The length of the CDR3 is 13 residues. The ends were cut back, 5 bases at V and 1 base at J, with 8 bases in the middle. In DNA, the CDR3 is TGTGCCAGCAGTTCCAGGGTCCAAGAGACCCAGTACTTC. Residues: CASSSRVQETQYF.